These T cell receptor beta chains were read from a single sample in a study of cytomegalovirus exposure and HLA in healthy donors. Only in-frame clones appear in the TCRdb table, and some are missing; sequencing was by immunoSEQ multiplex PCR. The sample has roughly 90,000 clones; around 80% are singletons. The sample comprised PBMCs. Receptor source: a man aged 18 to 29 in good health and CMV-seronegative. The CDR3 runs from the conserved cysteine through the conserved F or W. The order of the fields is J gene, clone size, V gene, D gene, CDR3 protein, CDR3 DNA. A D gene is named only where the DNA matches it firmly. Rows give clone size only sometimes, using once, few, many, or a class for an expanded clone.

J: TRBJ1-5
size: .
V: TRBV2
D: TRBD1
CDR3: CASSKGQGDQPQHF
DNA: TGTGCCAGCAGTAAGGGACAGGGGGATCAGCCCCAGCATTTT

J: TRBJ1-1
size: .
V: TRBV6-5
D: .
CDR3: CASSYASRPAGTEAFF
DNA: TGTGCCAGCAGTTACGCTAGTCGACCGGCGGGCACTGAAGCTTTCTTT

J: TRBJ2-3
size: .
V: TRBV7-2
D: TRBD2
CDR3: CASKWRGSTDTQYF
DNA: TGTGCCAGCAAATGGCGGGGGAGCACAGATACGCAGTATTTT

J: TRBJ1-3
size: .
V: TRBV30
D: .
CDR3: CAWSGMGRGNTIYF
DNA: TGTGCCTGGAGTGGGATGGGGAGGGGAAACACCATATATTTT

J: TRBJ2-7
size: .
V: TRBV28
D: .
CDR3: CASSPRQGSGDSYEQYF
DNA: TGTGCCAGCAGTCCGCGACAGGGCTCGGGGGACTCCTACGAGCAGTACTTC

J: TRBJ2-1
size: .
V: TRBV9
D: TRBD2
CDR3: CASSVGGGPHNEQFF
DNA: TGTGCCAGCAGCGTAGGCGGGGGGCCCCACAATGAGCAGTTCTTC

J: TRBJ1-6
size: once
V: TRBV5-1
D: .
CDR3: CASSLDRAYNSPLHF
DNA: TGCGCCAGCAGCTTGGACAGGGCTTATAATTCACCCCTCCACTTT

J: TRBJ2-7
size: .
V: TRBV6-5
D: TRBD1
CDR3: CASSKPGTGSEQYF
DNA: TGTGCCAGCAGCAAACCCGGGACAGGGAGCGAGCAGTACTTC

J: TRBJ2-1
size: .
V: TRBV7-9
D: .
CDR3: CASSLISDEQFF
DNA: TGTGCCAGCAGCTTAATTTCCGATGAGCAGTTCTTC

J: TRBJ2-1
size: .
V: TRBV7-7
D: TRBD2
CDR3: CASSPFSGSAYNEQFF
DNA: TGTGCCAGCAGCCCATTTAGCGGGAGTGCCTACAATGAGCAGTTCTTC

J: TRBJ2-5
size: .
V: TRBV7-3
D: TRBD2
CDR3: CASSRIGGANQETQYF
DNA: TGTGCCAGCAGCCGGATCGGGGGGGCCAACCAAGAGACCCAGTACTTC

J: TRBJ1-1
size: .
V: TRBV27
D: .
CDR3: CASRQEQITEAFF
DNA: TGTGCCAGCAGACAAGAACAGATCACTGAAGCTTTCTTT

J: TRBJ1-5
size: .
V: TRBV7-9
D: .
CDR3: CSSSLWGDQPQHF
DNA: TGTTCCAGCAGCTTATGGGGAGATCAGCCCCAGCATTTT

J: TRBJ1-1
size: .
V: TRBV2
D: TRBD1
CDR3: CASSLQGTGGTEAFF
DNA: TGTGCCAGCAGTCTCCAAGGGACAGGGGGAACTGAAGCTTTCTTT

J: TRBJ2-7
size: .
V: TRBV5-4
D: TRBD1
CDR3: CASSHTGAGDEQYF
DNA: TGTGCCAGCAGCCATACAGGGGCCGGGGACGAGCAGTACTTC

J: TRBJ1-5
size: .
V: TRBV6-6
D: TRBD1
CDR3: CASSYSDRTGPQHF
DNA: TGTGCCAGCAGTTACTCGGACAGGACTGGGCCCCAGCATTTT

J: TRBJ2-7
size: .
V: TRBV7-9
D: .
CDR3: CASSRGGASYEQYF
DNA: TGTGCCAGCAGCAGAGGGGGAGCCTCCTACGAGCAGTACTTC

J: TRBJ2-3
size: .
V: TRBV11-2
D: TRBD2
CDR3: CASSLEATSGGTDTQYF
DNA: TGTGCCAGCAGCTTAGAAGCAACTAGCGGGGGCACAGATACGCAGTATTTT

J: TRBJ1-5
size: .
V: TRBV19
D: TRBD1
CDR3: CASSSSPGTGLNQPQHF
DNA: TGTGCCAGTAGTTCGTCCCCCGGGACAGGGCTCAATCAGCCCCAGCATTTT

J: TRBJ1-3
size: .
V: TRBV6-1
D: TRBD1
CDR3: CASSRGLEGNTIYF
DNA: TGTGCCAGCAGTAGGGGGCTTGAGGGAAACACCATATATTTT

J: TRBJ1-5
size: .
V: TRBV7-6
D: TRBD1
CDR3: CASSLEPLDRVGDQPQHF
DNA: TGTGCCAGCAGCTTAGAGCCCCTGGACAGGGTTGGGGATCAGCCCCAGCATTTT

J: TRBJ2-7
size: .
V: TRBV21-1
D: .
CDR3: CASSKVGRTSEQYF
DNA: TGTGCCAGCAGCAAAGTTGGCAGAACTAGCGAGCAGTACTTC

J: TRBJ1-2
size: .
V: TRBV18
D: TRBD1
CDR3: CASSRQGNYGYTF
DNA: TGTGCCAGCTCACGACAGGGTAACTATGGCTACACCTTC

J: TRBJ2-7
size: .
V: TRBV13
D: TRBD2
CDR3: CASSRTSGGLSSYEQYF
DNA: TGTGCCAGCAGCCGGACTAGCGGGGGGCTGAGCTCCTACGAGCAGTACTTC

J: TRBJ1-6
size: .
V: TRBV5-5
D: .
CDR3: CASNQRGSPLHF
DNA: TGTGCCAGCAACCAAAGGGGTTCACCCCTCCACTTT

J: TRBJ2-6
size: .
V: TRBV11-2
D: TRBD2
CDR3: CASSHGTSGGAAGANVLTF
DNA: TGTGCCAGCAGCCATGGGACTAGCGGGGGGGCGGCGGGGGCCAACGTCCTGACTTTC

J: TRBJ2-2
size: .
V: TRBV19
D: .
CDR3: CASTPLGQGAGELFF
DNA: TGTGCCAGTACCCCCCTAGGGCAGGGCGCCGGGGAGCTGTTTTTT

J: TRBJ1-5
size: .
V: TRBV4-1
D: .
CDR3: CASSQEYRSVNQPQHF
DNA: TGCGCCAGCAGCCAAGAGTACCGGTCGGTCAATCAGCCCCAGCATTTT

J: TRBJ1-4
size: .
V: TRBV18
D: TRBD1
CDR3: CASSPTQGWEKLFF
DNA: TGTGCCAGCTCACCGACACAGGGGTGGGAAAAACTGTTTTTT

J: TRBJ2-3
size: .
V: TRBV7-9
D: TRBD1
CDR3: CASSEGQGAGDTQYF
DNA: TGTGCCAGCAGCGAGGGACAGGGGGCCGGAGATACGCAGTATTTT